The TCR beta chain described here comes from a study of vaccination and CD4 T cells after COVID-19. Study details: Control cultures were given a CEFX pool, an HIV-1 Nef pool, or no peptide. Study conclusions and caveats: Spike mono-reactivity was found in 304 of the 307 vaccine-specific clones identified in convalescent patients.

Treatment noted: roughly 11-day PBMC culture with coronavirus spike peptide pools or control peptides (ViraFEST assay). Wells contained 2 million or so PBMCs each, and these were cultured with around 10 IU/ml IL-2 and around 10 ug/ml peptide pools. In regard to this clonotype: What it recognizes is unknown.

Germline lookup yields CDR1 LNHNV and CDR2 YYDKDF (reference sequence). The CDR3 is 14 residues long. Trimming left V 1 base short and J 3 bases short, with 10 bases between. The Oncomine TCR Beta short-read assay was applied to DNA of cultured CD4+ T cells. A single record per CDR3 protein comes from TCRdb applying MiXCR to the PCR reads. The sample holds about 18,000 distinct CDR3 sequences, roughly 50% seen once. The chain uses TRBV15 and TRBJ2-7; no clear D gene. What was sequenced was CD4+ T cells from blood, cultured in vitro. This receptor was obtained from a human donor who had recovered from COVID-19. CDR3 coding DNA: TGTGCCACCAGCAGAGTCGGGCTGAACTACGAGCAGTACTTC. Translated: CATSRVGLNYEQYF.